The subject of this entry is one T cell receptor (beta chain). What this receptor recognizes is not known. Per-base qualities were not stored, and no clone one base away is much larger. These data belong to a study of cytomegalovirus exposure and HLA in healthy donors (dated by TCRdb to the late 2010s). General notes on the study: The 650 to 750 repertoires of the first cohort and the roughly 110 validation repertoires were produced on the same platform, according to a later analysis. The aim of the study was to test whether cataloging public T cell receptors could identify signatures of past pathogen exposure. High-throughput TCR immunosequencing, statistical association of individual TCRs with disease status, and machine learning were combined to predict cytomegalovirus infection status. In addition to the first cohort of 650 to 750 subjects, a separate validation cohort of 120 different subjects was used. The investigation overall reported the following: Of the cluster scores, around 95% were above 0 in a later analysis, which found that TCRs clustered in the first cohort also tended to co-occur in the 95 to 150 validation repertoires. Most TCR sequences were observed very rarely across donors, whereas some public TCRs were present in many individuals. The study listed approximately 160 TCR beta chains as associated with cytomegalovirus. In both the original and validation cohorts, the classifier was reported to diagnose cytomegalovirus status with high specificity and sensitivity. In vitro tests confirmed that a few of the cytomegalovirus-associated TCR beta chains recognize cytomegalovirus antigens. According to the authors, the approach could potentially be generalized to other disease states and immunological phenotypes. All 120 or so repertoires were used to score co-occurrence in the validation cohort in a later analysis, because that analysis had no HLA typing for the cohort.

The library was prepared using the immunoSEQ multiplex PCR assay. Regarding the original processing steps: To diagnose cytomegalovirus status from the catalog of TCR beta chain sequences, a statistical classification framework was built. The immuneACCESS repertoire file appears here via TCRdb, limited to in-frame rearrangements. These files lack a portion of the clones; in checked studies, under half of the deficit traces to unresolved V genes, and the cause of the others is not known. The DNA was the basis for D and trimming; V, J and clone size are from that table. Here the sample has approximately 82,000 clones; 95% occur a single time. The ten top clones hold approximately 0.69% of the sample. Its CDR3 holds 14 amino acids, cysteine through phenylalanine. CDR3 DNA is the only sequence kept; it has 42 bases, read in frame from the first base. From the germline V gene, CDR1 is SGHTA and CDR2 is FQGNSA. The trim is 5 bases for V and 5 bases for J, with a gap of 12 bases between the germline ends.

Separate from the roughly 650-subject first cohort, the validation cohort of 95 to 150 subjects was the group to which the donors belonged. Here the chain combines TRBV7-2 and TRBJ2-2; the D segment could be TRBD1, given 5 matching bases. This clonotype originated in a woman younger than 30 in good health and CMV-seronegative. The sequenced sample consisted of PBMCs. CDR3 loop: CASSPGKGTGELFF. At the DNA level, the sequence is TGTGCCAGCAGCCCTGGAAAGGGGACCGGGGAGCTGTTTTTT. The variable domain in full, with residues beyond the CDR3 obtained from the reference TRBV7-2 and TRBJ2-2 genes, is GAGVSQSPSNKVTEKGKDVELRCDPISGHTALYWYRQSLGQGLEFLIYFQGNSAPDKSGLPSDRFSAERTGGSVSTLTIQRTQQEDSAVYLCASSPGKGTGELFFGEGSRLTVL.